The text below deals with one T cell receptor beta chain. Antigen unknown. The repertoire was sequenced with immunoSEQ multiplex PCR; TCRdb's copy has only in-frame clones and lacks some. The sample carries over 110,000 clones, about nine tenths recorded once. There are 15 residues in the CDR3. Germline V gives CDR1 MNHNS, CDR2 SASEGT. Unmatched junction bases numbered 5, after V lost 6 bases and J lost 5 bases. This entry belongs to a study of Ad26.COV2.S vaccination and SARS-CoV-2 variants. Notes on the study in general: Spike-specific TCR breadth ran higher among vaccine recipients than placebo recipients. Breadth of non-spike TCRs did not differ between vaccinees and placebo recipients. There was reportedly substantial breadth in spike-specific CD8+ and CD4+ T cell responses after vaccination.

This TCR came from a human donor who had recovered from COVID-19. The chain employs TRBV6-1 and TRBJ1-4, with 11 bases fitting TRBD1. The specimen comprised peripheral blood, sampled after recovery from COVID-19. The CDR3 loop reads CASREGQGGNEKLFF. The CDR3 DNA follows: TGTGCCAGCAGAGAGGGACAGGGGGGCAATGAAAAACTGTTTTTT.